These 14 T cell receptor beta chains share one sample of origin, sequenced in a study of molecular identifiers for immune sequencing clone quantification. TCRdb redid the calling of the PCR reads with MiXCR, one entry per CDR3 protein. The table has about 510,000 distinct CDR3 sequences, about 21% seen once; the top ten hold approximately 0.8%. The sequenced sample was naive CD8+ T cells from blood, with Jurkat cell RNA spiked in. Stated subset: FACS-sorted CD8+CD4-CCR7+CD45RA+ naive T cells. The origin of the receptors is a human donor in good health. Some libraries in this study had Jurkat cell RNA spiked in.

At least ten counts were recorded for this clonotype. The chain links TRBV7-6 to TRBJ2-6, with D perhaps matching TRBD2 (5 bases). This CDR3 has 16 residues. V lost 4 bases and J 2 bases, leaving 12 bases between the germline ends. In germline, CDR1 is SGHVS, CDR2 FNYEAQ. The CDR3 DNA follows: TGTGCCAGCAGCTACACGGCGGGTCCTGGGGCCAACGTCCTGACTTTC. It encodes CASSYTAGPGANVLTF. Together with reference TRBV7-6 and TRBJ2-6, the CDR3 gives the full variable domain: GAGVSQSPRYKVTKRGQDVALRCDPISGHVSLYWYRQALGQGPEFLTYFNYEAQQDKSGLPNDRFSAERPEGSISTLTIQRTEQRDSAMYRCASSYTAGPGANVLTFGAGSRLTVL.

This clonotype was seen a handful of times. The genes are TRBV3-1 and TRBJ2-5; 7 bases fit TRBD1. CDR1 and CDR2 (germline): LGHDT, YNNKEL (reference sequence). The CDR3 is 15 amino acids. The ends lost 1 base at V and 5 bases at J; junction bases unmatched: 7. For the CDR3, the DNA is TGTGCCAGCAGCCAAGTCCGAGGGGGCGGTGAGACCCAGTACTTC. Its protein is CASSQVRGGGETQYF.

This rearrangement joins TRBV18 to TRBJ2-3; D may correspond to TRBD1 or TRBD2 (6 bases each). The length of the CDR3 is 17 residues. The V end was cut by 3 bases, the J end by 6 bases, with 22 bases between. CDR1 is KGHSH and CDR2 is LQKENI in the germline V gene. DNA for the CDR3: TGTGCCAGCTCACCCGCCAGCAGCGTACGGGGGCCGGATACGCAGTATTTT. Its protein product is CASSPASSVRGPDTQYF.

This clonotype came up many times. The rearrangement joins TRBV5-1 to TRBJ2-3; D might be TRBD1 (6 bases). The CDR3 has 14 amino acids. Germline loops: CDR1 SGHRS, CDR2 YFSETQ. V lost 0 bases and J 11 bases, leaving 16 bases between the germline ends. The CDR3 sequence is CASSLDGIGGLQYF. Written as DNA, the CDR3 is TGCGCCAGCAGCTTGGACGGGATTGGGGGCTTGCAGTATTTT.

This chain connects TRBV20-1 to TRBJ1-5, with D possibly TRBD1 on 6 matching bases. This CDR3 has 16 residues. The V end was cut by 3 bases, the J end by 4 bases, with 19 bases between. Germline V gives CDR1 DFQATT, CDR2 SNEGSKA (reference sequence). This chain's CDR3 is CSASLIRGLGNQPQHF. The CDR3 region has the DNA TGCAGTGCTAGTCTTATTCGGGGGCTGGGAAATCAGCCCCAGCATTTT.

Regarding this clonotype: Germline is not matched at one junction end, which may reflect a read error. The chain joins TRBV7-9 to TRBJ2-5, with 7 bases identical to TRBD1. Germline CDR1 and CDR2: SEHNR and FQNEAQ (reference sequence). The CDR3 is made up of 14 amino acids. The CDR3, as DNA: TGTGCCAGCAGGACTACAGGGGATAGAGAGACCCGGTACTTC. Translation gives CASRTTGDRETRYF.

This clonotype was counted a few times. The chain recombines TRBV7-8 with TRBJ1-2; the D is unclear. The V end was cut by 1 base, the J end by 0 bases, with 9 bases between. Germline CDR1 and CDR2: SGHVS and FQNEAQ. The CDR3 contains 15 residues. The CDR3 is CASSLGTEANYGYTF. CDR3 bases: TGTGCCAGCAGCTTAGGGACGGAAGCTAACTATGGCTACACCTTC.

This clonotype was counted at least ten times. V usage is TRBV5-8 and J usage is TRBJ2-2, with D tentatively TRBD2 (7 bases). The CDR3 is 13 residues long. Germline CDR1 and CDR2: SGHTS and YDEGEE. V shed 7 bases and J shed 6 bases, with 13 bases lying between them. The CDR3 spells CASRGALAGELFF. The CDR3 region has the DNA TGTGCCAGCCGGGGGGCGTTGGCCGGGGAGCTGTTTTTT.

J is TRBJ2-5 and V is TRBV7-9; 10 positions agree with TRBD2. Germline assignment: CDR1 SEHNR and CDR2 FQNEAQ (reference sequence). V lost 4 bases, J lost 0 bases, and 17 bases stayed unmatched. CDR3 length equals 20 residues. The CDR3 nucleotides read TGTGCCAGCAGCTCTACTGTTAGAGGGCTAGCGGGGGAGGACCAAGAGACCCAGTACTTC. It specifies CASSSTVRGLAGEDQETQYF.

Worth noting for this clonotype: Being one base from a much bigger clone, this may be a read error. Here the CDR3 reads CASNLSTTQETQYF. The CDR3 DNA sequence: TGTGCCAGCAATTTATCGACAACCCAAGAGACCCAGTACTTC. V gene TRBV27 combines with J gene TRBJ2-5; no reliable D call. This CDR3 spans 14 amino acids. Per the germline V gene, CDR1 is MNHEY and CDR2 is SMNVEV (reference sequence).

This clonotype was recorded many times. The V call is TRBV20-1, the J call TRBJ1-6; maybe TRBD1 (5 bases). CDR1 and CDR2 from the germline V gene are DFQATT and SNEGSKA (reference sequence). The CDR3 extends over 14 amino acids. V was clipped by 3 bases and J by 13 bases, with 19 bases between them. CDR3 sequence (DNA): TGCAGTGCTAGCCTAGGGAGAAGGGGCTACCCCCTCCACTTT. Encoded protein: CSASLGRRGYPLHF.

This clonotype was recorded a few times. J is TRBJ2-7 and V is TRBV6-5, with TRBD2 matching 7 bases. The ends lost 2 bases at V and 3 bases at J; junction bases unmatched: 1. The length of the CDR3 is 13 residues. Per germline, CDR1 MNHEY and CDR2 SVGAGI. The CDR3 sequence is CASSYAGVYEQYF. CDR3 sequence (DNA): TGTGCCAGCAGTTACGCGGGGGTCTACGAGCAGTACTTC.

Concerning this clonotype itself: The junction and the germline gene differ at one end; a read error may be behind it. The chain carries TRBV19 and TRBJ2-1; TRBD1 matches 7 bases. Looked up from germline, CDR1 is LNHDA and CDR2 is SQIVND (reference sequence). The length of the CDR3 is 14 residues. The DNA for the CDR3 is TGTGCCAGTAGTCTAGCCGGGACAGCCAATGAGCAGTCCTTC. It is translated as CASSLAGTANEQSF.

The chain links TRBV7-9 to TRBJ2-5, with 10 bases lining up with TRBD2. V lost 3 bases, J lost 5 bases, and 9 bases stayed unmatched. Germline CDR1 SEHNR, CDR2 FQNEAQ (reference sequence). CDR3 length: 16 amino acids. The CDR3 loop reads CASSFTSGASGETQYF. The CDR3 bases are TGTGCCAGCAGCTTTACTAGCGGGGCCTCCGGGGAGACCCAGTACTTC.